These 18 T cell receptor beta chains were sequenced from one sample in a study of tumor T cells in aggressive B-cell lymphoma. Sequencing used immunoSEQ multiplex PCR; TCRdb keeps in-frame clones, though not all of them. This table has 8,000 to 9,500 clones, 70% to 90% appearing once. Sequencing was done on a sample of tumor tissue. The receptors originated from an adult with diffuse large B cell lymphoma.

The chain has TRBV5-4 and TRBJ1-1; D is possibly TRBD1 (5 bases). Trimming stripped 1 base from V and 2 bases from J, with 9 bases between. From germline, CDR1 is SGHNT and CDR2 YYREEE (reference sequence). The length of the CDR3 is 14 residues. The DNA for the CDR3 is TGTGCCAGCAGCTTGTCGACAGCAAACACTGAAGCTTTCTTT. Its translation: CASSLSTANTEAFF.

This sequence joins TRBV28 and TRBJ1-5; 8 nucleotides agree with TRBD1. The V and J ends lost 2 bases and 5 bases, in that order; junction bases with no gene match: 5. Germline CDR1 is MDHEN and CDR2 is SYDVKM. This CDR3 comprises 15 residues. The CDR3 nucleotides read TGTGCCAGCAGTTTAGGGGGGACAGGTCATCAGCCCCAGCATTTT. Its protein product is CASSLGGTGHQPQHF.

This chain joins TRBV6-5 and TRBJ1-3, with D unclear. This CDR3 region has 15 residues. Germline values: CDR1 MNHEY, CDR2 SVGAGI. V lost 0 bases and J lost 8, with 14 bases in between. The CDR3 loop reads CASSYSIAPADTIYF. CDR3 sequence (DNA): TGTGCCAGCAGTTACTCGATTGCTCCTGCGGACACCATATATTTT.

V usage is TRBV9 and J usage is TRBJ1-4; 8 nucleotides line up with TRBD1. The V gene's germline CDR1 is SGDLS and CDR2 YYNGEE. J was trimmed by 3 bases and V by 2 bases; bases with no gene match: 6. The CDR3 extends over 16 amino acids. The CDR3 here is CASSVGTGFSNEKLFF. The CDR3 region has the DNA TGTGCCAGCAGCGTGGGGACAGGTTTTTCTAATGAAAAACTGTTTTTT.

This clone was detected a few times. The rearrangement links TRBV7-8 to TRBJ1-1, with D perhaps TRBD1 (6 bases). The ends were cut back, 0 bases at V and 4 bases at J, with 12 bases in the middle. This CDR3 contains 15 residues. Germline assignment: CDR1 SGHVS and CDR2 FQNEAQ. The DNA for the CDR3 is TGTGCCAGCAGCTTAGCGGGGAAAGGGGGCACTGAAGCTTTCTTT. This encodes CASSLAGKGGTEAFF.

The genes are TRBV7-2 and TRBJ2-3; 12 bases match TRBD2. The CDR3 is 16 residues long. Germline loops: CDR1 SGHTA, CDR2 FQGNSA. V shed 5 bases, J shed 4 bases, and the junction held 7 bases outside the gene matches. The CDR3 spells CASSPTSGGFADTQYF. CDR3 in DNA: TGTGCCAGCAGCCCAACTAGCGGGGGGTTTGCAGATACGCAGTATTTT.

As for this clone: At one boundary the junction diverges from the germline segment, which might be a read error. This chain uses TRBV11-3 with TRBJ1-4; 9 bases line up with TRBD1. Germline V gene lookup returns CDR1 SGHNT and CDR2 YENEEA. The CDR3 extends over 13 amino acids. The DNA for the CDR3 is TGTGCCAGCATCAGTCCCGGGACAGGGTGGATTGGGTTT. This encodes CASISPGTGWIGF.

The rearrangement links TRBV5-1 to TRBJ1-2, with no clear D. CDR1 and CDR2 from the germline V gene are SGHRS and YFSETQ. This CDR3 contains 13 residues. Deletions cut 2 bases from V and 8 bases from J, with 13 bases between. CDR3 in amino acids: CASSLEGSRGYTF. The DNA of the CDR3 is TGCGCCAGCAGCTTAGAGGGATCTCGGGGCTACACCTTC. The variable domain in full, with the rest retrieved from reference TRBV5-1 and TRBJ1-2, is KAGVTQTPRYLIKTRGQQVTLSCSPISGHRSVSWYQQTPGQGLQFLFEYFSETQRNKGNFPGRFSGRQFSNSRSEMNVSTLELGDSALYLCASSLEGSRGYTFGSGTRLTVV.

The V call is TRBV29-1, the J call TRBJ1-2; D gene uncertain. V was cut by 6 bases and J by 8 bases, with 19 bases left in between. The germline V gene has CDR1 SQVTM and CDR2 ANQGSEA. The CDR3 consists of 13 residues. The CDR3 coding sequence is TGCAGCGTAGCGGAGGCGACAACATCCGGCTACACCTTC. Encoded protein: CSVAEATTSGYTF.

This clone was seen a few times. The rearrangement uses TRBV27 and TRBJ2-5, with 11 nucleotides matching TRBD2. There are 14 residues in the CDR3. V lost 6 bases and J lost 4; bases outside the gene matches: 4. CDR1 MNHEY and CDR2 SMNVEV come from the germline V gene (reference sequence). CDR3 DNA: TGTGCCAGCAGCCTAGCGGGGGGAGGAGAGACCCAGTACTTC. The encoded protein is CASSLAGGGETQYF.

In nucleotides, the CDR3 is TGTGCCAGCTCCCCAGATAGATCGAACACTGAAGCTTTCTTT. This codes for CASSPDRSNTEAFF. This chain connects TRBV18 to TRBJ1-1; no definite D call. V lost 6 bases to trimming and J lost 1 base, with 12 bases between them. The germline V gene has CDR1 KGHSH and CDR2 LQKENI. The CDR3 covers 14 residues.

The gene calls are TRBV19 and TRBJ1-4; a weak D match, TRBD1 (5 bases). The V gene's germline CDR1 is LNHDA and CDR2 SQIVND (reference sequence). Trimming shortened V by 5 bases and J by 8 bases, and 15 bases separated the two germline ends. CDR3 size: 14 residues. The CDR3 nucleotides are TGTGCCAGTAGTCCTGGACAAGGGAAAGAAAAACTGTTTTTT. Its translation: CASSPGQGKEKLFF.

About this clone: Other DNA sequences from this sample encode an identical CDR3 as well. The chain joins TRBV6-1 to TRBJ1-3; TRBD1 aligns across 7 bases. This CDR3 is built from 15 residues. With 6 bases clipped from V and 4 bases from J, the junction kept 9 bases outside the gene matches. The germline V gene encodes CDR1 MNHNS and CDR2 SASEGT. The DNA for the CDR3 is TGTGCCAGCAGGCCGACAGGGCTCGCAGGAAACACCATATATTTT. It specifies CASRPTGLAGNTIYF.

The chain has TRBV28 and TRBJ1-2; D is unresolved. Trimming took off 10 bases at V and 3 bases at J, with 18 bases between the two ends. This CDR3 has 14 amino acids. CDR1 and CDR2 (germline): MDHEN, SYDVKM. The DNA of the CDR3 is TGTGCCACCCCTCGGAGCAATCCGGACTATGGCTACACCTTC. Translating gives CATPRSNPDYGYTF.

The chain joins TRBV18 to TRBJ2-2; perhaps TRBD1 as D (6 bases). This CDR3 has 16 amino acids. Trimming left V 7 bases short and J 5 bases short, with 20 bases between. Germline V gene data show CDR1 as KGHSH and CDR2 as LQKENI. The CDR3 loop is CASYPGTTDLTGELFF. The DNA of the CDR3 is TGTGCCAGCTATCCCGGGACAACTGATCTTACCGGGGAGCTGTTTTTT.

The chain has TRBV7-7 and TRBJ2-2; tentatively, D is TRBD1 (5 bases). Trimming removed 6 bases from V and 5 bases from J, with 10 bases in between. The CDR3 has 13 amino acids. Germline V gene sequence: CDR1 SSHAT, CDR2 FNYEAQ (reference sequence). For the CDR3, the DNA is TGTGCCAGCAGTTCTTCAGGGACCGGGGAGCTGTTTTTT. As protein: CASSSSGTGELFF.

The CDR3, as DNA: TGCGCCAGCAGCTTGGATTCGGCAGGGTTTAGCACAGATACGCAGTATTTT. Residues: CASSLDSAGFSTDTQYF. The chain combines TRBV5-1 with TRBJ2-3; D perhaps matches TRBD1 (5 bases). Between the trimmed V and J ends, which lost 0 bases and 0 bases, there was a span of 14 bases. CDR3 length: 17 residues. CDR1 is SGHRS, CDR2 YFSETQ, per germline.

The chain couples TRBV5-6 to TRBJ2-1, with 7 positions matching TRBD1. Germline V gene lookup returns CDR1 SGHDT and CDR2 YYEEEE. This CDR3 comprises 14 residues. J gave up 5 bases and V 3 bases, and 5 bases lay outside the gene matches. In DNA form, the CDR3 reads TGTGCCAGCAGCTGGGCAGGGGGTGACAATGAGCAGTTCTTC. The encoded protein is CASSWAGGDNEQFF.